The T cell receptor beta chain described here comes from a study of T cell responses to AZD1222 COVID-19 vaccine. Study observations and caveats: Repertoires were obtained solely post-peak T cell response. Spike-specific TCR breadth and depth grew following two AZD1222 doses. Vaccine-related CD4 TCRs covered spike, predominating at 160-218 and 743-854.

Germline CDR1 and CDR2: SGHDT and YYEEEE. Between the trimmed V and J ends, which lost 1 base and 1 base, there was a span of 14 bases. The CDR3 contains 16 residues. Profiled with immunoSEQ multiplex PCR; TCRdb holds only in-frame clones, not every one. The data contain approximately 94,000 clones, over 90% of them seen just once; the ten biggest clones take up 1.5% to 2%. About this clone: What it recognizes is unknown.

The source was peripheral blood, collected on day 0 of AZD1222 vaccination. The receptor's source is an adult in good health. The V and J genes are TRBV5-6 and TRBJ1-1; D unresolved. Here the CDR3 reads CASSLMRVRWNTEAFF. The CDR3 DNA follows: TGTGCCAGCAGCTTGATGCGGGTGCGGTGGAACACTGAAGCTTTCTTT.